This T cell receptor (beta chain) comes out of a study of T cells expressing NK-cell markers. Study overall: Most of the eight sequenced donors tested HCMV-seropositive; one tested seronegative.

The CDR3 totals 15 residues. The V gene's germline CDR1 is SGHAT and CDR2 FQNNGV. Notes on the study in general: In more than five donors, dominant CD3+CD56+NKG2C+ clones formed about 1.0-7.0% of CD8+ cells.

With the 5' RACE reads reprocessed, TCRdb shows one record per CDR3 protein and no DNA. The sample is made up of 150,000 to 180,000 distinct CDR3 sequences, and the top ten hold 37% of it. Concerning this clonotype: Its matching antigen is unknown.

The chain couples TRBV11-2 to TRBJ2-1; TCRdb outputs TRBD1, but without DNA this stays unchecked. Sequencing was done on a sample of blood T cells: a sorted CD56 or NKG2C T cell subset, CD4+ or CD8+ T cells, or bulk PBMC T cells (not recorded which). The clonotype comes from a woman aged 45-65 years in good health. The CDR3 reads CASSGGQSSYNEQFF.